Following are 20 T cell receptor beta chains from one sample sequenced in a study of shared clonotypes between healthy human individuals. Sequenced by immunoSEQ multiplex PCR; TCRdb stores in-frame clones only, minus some. Of about 2 million clones detected, 95% appear once; the ten largest clones hold under 0.15%. Input material: naive CD4+ T cells sorted from blood. Subset meaning: CD45RA+ positively selected. These receptors all stem from a man aged 18 to 30 in good health.

This clone was detected only once. V and J are TRBV5-4 and TRBJ2-1; D perhaps matches TRBD2 (5 bases). This CDR3 is 17 amino acids long. With 4 bases removed from V and 0 bases from J, the gap between germline ends came to 17 bases. Germline CDR1 reads SGHNT; CDR2 reads YYREEE (reference sequence). CDR3 in amino acids: CASSPGRASLSYNEQFF. The DNA of the CDR3 is TGTGCCAGCAGCCCTGGTAGGGCTAGCCTCTCCTACAATGAGCAGTTCTTC.

This clone was detected only once. V is TRBV7-9 and J is TRBJ2-3, with no clear D. Trimming cost V 0 bases and J 2 bases, with 12 bases left between them. Germline assignment: CDR1 SEHNR and CDR2 FQNEAQ (reference sequence). The CDR3 covers 16 residues. The CDR3 region has the DNA TGTGCCAGCAGCTTAGCGGCAGAAGCCCCCACAGATACGCAGTATTTT. Translation gives CASSLAAEAPTDTQYF.

V gene TRBV12-5 combines with J gene TRBJ2-3, with D unclear. Looked up from germline, CDR1 is LGHNT and CDR2 is FRNRAP. Trimming cost V 4 bases and J 2 bases, with 16 bases left between them. CDR3 size: 16 residues. The CDR3 loop is CASGSGARPNTDTQYF. The CDR3, as DNA: TGTGCTAGTGGTTCGGGCGCTAGACCTAACACAGATACGCAGTATTTT.

There are a few counts of this clone. The rearrangement links TRBV6-1 to TRBJ1-5; tentatively, D is TRBD1 (5 bases). Germline V lookup: CDR1 MNHNS, CDR2 SASEGT. The V end lost 0 bases, the J end lost 9 bases, and 15 bases lay between the germline ends. CDR3 length equals 15 residues. The DNA of the CDR3 is TGTGCCAGCAGTGAAGCTGGGGCCCCAATGCTGCCCCAGCATTTT. Translation: CASSEAGAPMLPQHF.

The chain couples TRBV15 to TRBJ2-6; D not resolved. Germline V CDR1 and CDR2: LNHNV, YYDKDF (reference sequence). With 0 bases removed from V and 4 bases from J, the gap between germline ends came to 10 bases. This CDR3 region has 16 residues. The CDR3 DNA reads TGTGCCACCAGCAGAGATAACCCCCGGGGGGCCAACGTCCTGACTTTC. Protein: CATSRDNPRGANVLTF.

The chain recombines TRBV9 with TRBJ2-1; no firm D call. Germline V gene lookup returns CDR1 SGDLS and CDR2 YYNGEE. V shed 3 bases and J shed 7 bases, with 17 bases lying between them. The CDR3 loop spans 15 amino acids. CDR3 sequence: CASSAPGPRLNEQFF. The CDR3, as DNA: TGTGCCAGCAGCGCCCCGGGCCCTAGGCTAAATGAGCAGTTCTTC. The full variable domain, completed using reference TRBV9 and TRBJ2-1, is DSGVTQTPKHLITATGQRVTLRCSPRSGDLSVYWYQQSLDQGLQFLIQYYNGEERAKGNILERFSAQQFPDLHSELNLSSLELGDSALYFCASSAPGPRLNEQFFGPGTRLTVL.

V is TRBV12-5 and J is TRBJ2-7, with no clear D. Germline loops: CDR1 LGHNT, CDR2 FRNRAP. This CDR3 contains 14 residues. V was cut by 7 bases and J by 5 bases, with 18 bases left in between. Written as DNA, the CDR3 is TGTGCTAGTGCCTCAAGGAGTAGCCCGAACGAGCAGTACTTC. It codes for CASASRSSPNEQYF. Variable domain in full (rest from reference TRBV12-5 and TRBJ2-7): DARVTQTPRHKVTEMGQEVTMRCQPILGHNTVFWYRQTMMQGLELLAYFRNRAPLDDSGMPKDRFSAEMPDATLATLKIQPSEPRDSAVYFCASASRSSPNEQYFGPGTRLTVT.

In this sample, this clone turned up once. The chain has TRBV9 and TRBJ1-2; a weak D match, TRBD1 (5 bases). The CDR3 contains 15 residues. V lost 4 bases, J lost 2 bases, and 15 bases lay in between. CDR1 and CDR2 from the germline V gene are SGDLS and YYNGEE. The CDR3 protein is CASSQAQGGNYGYTF. CDR3 nucleotide sequence: TGTGCCAGCAGCCAAGCCCAGGGAGGGAACTATGGCTACACCTTC.

The rearrangement joins TRBV28 to TRBJ2-1, with D perhaps assigned TRBD1 or TRBD2 (5 bases each). This CDR3 is built from 13 residues. Germline-derived CDR1 and CDR2 are MDHEN and SYDVKM. The V end lost 6 bases, the J end lost 12 bases, and 18 bases lay between the germline ends. In nucleotides, the CDR3 is TGTGCCAGCAGAGAGGGACCGACTTGGGGGCAGTTCTTC. This gives the protein CASREGPTWGQFF. The whole variable domain, filled in from reference TRBV28 and TRBJ2-1, reads DVKVTQSSRYLVKRTGEKVFLECVQDMDHENMFWYRQDPGLGLRLIYFSYDVKMKEKGDIPEGYSVSREKKERFSLILESASTNQTSMYLCASREGPTWGQFFGPGTRLTVL.

V is TRBV4-2 and J is TRBJ1-6; D is uncertain. The germline V gene has CDR1 LGHNA and CDR2 YNFKEQ. This CDR3 region has 21 residues. Trimming stripped 0 bases from V and 5 bases from J, with 26 bases between. CDR3: CASSQDRTQWGRSENNSPLHF. Written as DNA, the CDR3 is TGTGCCAGCAGCCAAGATCGAACCCAATGGGGTCGGTCGGAAAATAATTCACCCCTCCACTTT.

The CDR3 DNA is TGTGCCAGCAGTGGAAAACTACGTACCTACGAGCAGTACTTC. Amino acids: CASSGKLRTYEQYF. The V call is TRBV28, the J call TRBJ2-7; D remains ambiguous. Germline V gene sequence: CDR1 MDHEN, CDR2 SYDVKM. Trimming removed 5 bases at V and 2 bases at J, with 13 bases between. This CDR3 region has 14 residues.

Only a few counts were recorded for this clone. This sequence joins TRBV18 and TRBJ2-1, with 11 bases fitting TRBD2. Germline trimming cut 3 bases from V and 7 bases from J; bases unmatched to any gene: 2. The length of the CDR3 is 14 residues. Germline V gene lookup returns CDR1 KGHSH and CDR2 LQKENI. The CDR3 DNA is TGTGCCAGCTCACCGACTAGCGGGATTAATGAGCAGTTCTTC. Translated, it gives CASSPTSGINEQFF.

This chain joins TRBV6-1 and TRBJ1-6, with D unresolved. Trimming pared 8 bases from V and 0 bases from J, leaving 11 bases between. Germline values: CDR1 MNHNS, CDR2 SASEGT. The length of the CDR3 is 15 residues. The CDR3 sequence is CASGSSFSYNSPLHF. CDR3 nucleotide sequence: TGTGCCAGCGGCAGCTCTTTCTCCTATAATTCACCCCTCCACTTT.

This clone was detected once. This rearrangement joins TRBV4-2 to TRBJ2-7; D is undetermined. This CDR3 is 16 amino acids long. V was shortened by 4 bases and J by 1 base, with 17 bases between the two germline ends. Germline CDR1 reads LGHNA; CDR2 reads YNFKEQ. CDR3 in amino acids: CASSPAESADSYEQYF. CDR3 coding DNA: TGTGCCAGCAGCCCCGCTGAATCCGCCGATTCCTACGAGCAGTACTTC.

The gene calls are TRBV21-1 and TRBJ2-7. TRBV21-1 is assigned pseudogene status. The CDR3 consists of 15 residues. This chain's CDR3 is CASSRRTLVSYEQYF. The CDR3 DNA follows: TGTGCCAGCAGCAGGAGGACACTCGTATCCTACGAGCAGTACTTC.

This clone was recorded only once. The chain recombines TRBV28 with TRBJ2-3; TRBD2 is a possible D gene (6 bases). Trimming cost V 7 bases and J 0 bases, with 14 bases left between them. This CDR3 contains 15 residues. The germline gives CDR1 MDHEN, CDR2 SYDVKM. The CDR3 region is CASIDAGRSTDTQYF. For the CDR3, the DNA is TGTGCCAGCATCGACGCGGGGCGTAGCACAGATACGCAGTATTTT.

Worth noting for this clone: The sample has other DNA sequences that encode this CDR3 too. The chain joins TRBV6-5 to TRBJ1-2; D ambiguous. CDR1 is MNHEY and CDR2 is SVGAGI in the germline V gene. The CDR3 length is 12 residues. Trimming stripped 3 bases from V and 8 bases from J, with 10 bases between. CDR3 sequence: CASSYLGGGYTF. DNA for the CDR3: TGTGCCAGCAGTTATCTGGGAGGAGGCTACACCTTC.

The chain employs TRBV7-2 and TRBJ2-1, with TRBD2 identical over 7 bases. This CDR3 has 15 residues. Germline V CDR1 and CDR2: SGHTA, FQGNSA. V lost 5 bases, J lost 5 bases, and 9 bases stayed unmatched. The CDR3 DNA follows: TGTGCCAGCAGCACGCCGGGACTACCAAACAATGAGCAGTTCTTC. Its protein is CASSTPGLPNNEQFF.

V is TRBV27 and J is TRBJ2-3; D is ambiguous. V was shortened by 5 bases and J by 5 bases, with 14 bases between the two germline ends. The CDR3 contains 14 residues. Germline V gene data show CDR1 as MNHEY and CDR2 as SMNVEV (reference sequence). CDR3 amino acids: CASSPPRRVDTQYF. CDR3 in DNA: TGTGCCAGCAGTCCCCCGCGAAGGGTAGATACGCAGTATTTT.

This rearrangement joins TRBV19 to TRBJ1-3, with D perhaps TRBD1 (5 bases). The CDR3 covers 12 residues. Trimming shortened V by 6 bases and J by 4 bases, and 7 bases separated the two germline ends. Germline V gene lookup returns CDR1 LNHDA and CDR2 SQIVND (reference sequence). The CDR3 sequence is CASRTDGNTIYF. CDR3 in DNA: TGTGCCAGTAGGACAGACGGAAACACCATATATTTT. Looking up the rest from reference TRBV19 and TRBJ1-3 gives the full variable domain: DGGITQSPKYLFRKEGQNVTLSCEQNLNHDAMYWYRQDPGQGLRLIYYSQIVNDFQKGDIAEGYSVSREKKESFPLTVTSAQKNPTAFYLCASRTDGNTIYFGEGSWLTVV.